This TCR beta chain was recovered during a study of shared clonotypes between healthy human individuals. Naive CD8 populations comprised CD45RO-negative cells positively selected for CCR7, excluding terminally differentiated effector memory CD45RA+ cells. This clone was detected once. Data came from immunoSEQ multiplex PCR; TCRdb stores just in-frame clones and leaves some out. The profile shows roughly 770,000 clones, approximately 97% of them singletons. Sequencing used naive CD8+ T cells sorted from blood. The TCR originated in a man aged 30 to 45 in good health.

The CDR3 here is CSVVGRSYEQYF. The CDR3 nucleotides are TGCAGCGTTGTGGGCAGGTCTTATGAGCAGTACTTC. V and J are TRBV29-1 and TRBJ2-7; D ambiguous. The CDR3 covers 12 residues. V lost 4 bases to trimming and J lost 7 bases, with 14 bases between them. CDR1 and CDR2 from the germline V gene are SQVTM and ANQGSEA.